This T cell receptor (beta chain) is from a study of blood T cells in healthy people across ages. The V gene's germline CDR1 is DFQATT and CDR2 SNEGSKA (reference sequence). The CDR3 extends over 14 amino acids. The germline V and J ends were trimmed by 5 bases and 4 bases, with 17 bases remaining between them. Through a sample-barcoded 5' primer and a J-beta primer mix, a second PCR was run for 7 to 11 cycles. TCRdb called the 5' RACE reads again in MiXCR, with one record for every CDR3 protein. Of fewer than 2,000,000 distinct CDR3 sequences detected, about 35% appear once; the ten largest clones hold about 11%. This clonotype was counted only a few times.

This chain links TRBV20-1 with TRBJ1-2, with D possibly matching TRBD1 (5 bases). Sequencing was carried out using blood. This TCR derives from a woman in her twenties or thirties in good health. CDR3 bases: TGCAGTGCTCACGGGGGAGTCGGGGGCTATGGCTACACCTTC. This encodes CSAHGGVGGYGYTF.